A single T cell receptor (beta chain) is shown here with its context. The V and J ends lost 0 bases and 4 bases, in that order; junction bases with no gene match: 3. CDR1 is SGHKS and CDR2 is YYEKEE in the germline V gene (reference sequence). The CDR3 is 14 residues long. The PCR had 60 Vbeta and 13 Jbeta primers. Clones were read by immunoSEQ multiplex PCR, and TCRdb kept only the in-frame ones, dropping some. The sample has 150,000 or so clones, approximately 70% seen once. The entry originates in a study of cytomegalovirus exposure and HLA in healthy donors. Sample: PBMCs. The source of this sequence is a man in his forties in good health and CMV-seropositive. V gene TRBV5-5 combines with J gene TRBJ2-7; 8 positions match TRBD1. This CDR3 reads CASSLVDRGYEQYF. CDR3 nucleotide sequence: TGTGCCAGCAGCTTGGTTGACAGGGGTTACGAGCAGTACTTC.